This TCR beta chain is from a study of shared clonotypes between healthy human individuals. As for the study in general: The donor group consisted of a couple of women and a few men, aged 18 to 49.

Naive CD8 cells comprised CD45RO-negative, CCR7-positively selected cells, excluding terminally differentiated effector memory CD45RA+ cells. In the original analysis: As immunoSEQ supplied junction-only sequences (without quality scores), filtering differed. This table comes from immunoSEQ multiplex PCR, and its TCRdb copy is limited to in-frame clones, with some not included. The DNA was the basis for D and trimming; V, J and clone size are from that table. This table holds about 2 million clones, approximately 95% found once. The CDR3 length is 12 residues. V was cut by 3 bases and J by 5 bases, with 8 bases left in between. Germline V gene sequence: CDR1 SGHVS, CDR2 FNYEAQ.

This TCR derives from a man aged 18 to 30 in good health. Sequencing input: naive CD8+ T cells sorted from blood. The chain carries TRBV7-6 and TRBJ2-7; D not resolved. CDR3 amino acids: CASSFLSDEQYF. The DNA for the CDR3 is TGTGCCAGCAGCTTTCTCAGCGACGAGCAGTACTTC.